The 4 T cell receptor beta chains listed next were all sequenced from one sample in a study of OX40 agonist ivuxolimab in advanced cancers. TCRdb's copy holds only in-frame clones and misses some; the assay was immunoSEQ multiplex PCR. The sample lists fewer than 85,000 clones, 65% to 90% occurring once. Specimen: CD4+ or CD8+ T cells sorted from blood, collected in a trial of the OX40 agonist ivuxolimab. These receptors all come from an adult with an advanced solid tumor such as melanoma, head and neck, liver or kidney cancer.

The genes are TRBV9 and TRBJ1-1; D is ambiguous. The CDR3 covers 14 residues. V lost 0 bases to trimming and J lost 1 base, with 7 bases between them. The V gene's germline CDR1 is SGDLS and CDR2 YYNGEE. CDR3 sequence reads: CASSVGPGNTEAFF. In DNA form, the CDR3 reads TGTGCCAGCAGCGTAGGTCCAGGGAACACTGAAGCTTTCTTT.

The CDR3 is CASRWGSGNQPQHF. DNA for the CDR3: TGTGCCAGTAGATGGGGGAGTGGCAATCAGCCCCAGCATTTT. The rearrangement uses TRBV19 and TRBJ1-5; D possibly corresponds to TRBD1 (5 bases). The CDR3 is 14 amino acids. Germline CDR1 LNHDA, CDR2 SQIVND (reference sequence). The germline V and J ends were trimmed by 6 bases and 2 bases, with 11 bases remaining between them. Full variable domain (remainder filled in from reference TRBV19 and TRBJ1-5): DGGITQSPKYLFRKEGQNVTLSCEQNLNHDAMYWYRQDPGQGLRLIYYSQIVNDFQKGDIAEGYSVSREKKESFPLTVTSAQKNPTAFYLCASRWGSGNQPQHFGDGTRLSIL.

The V call is TRBV7-9, the J call TRBJ2-6, with D uncertain. V dropped 7 bases and J dropped 0 bases, with 10 bases sitting between them. The CDR3 is made up of 15 amino acids. Germline assignment: CDR1 SEHNR and CDR2 FQNEAQ (reference sequence). CDR3 nucleotide sequence: TGTGCCAGCACCGCGGCGTACTCTGGGGCCAACGTCCTGACTTTC. Protein: CASTAAYSGANVLTF.

The J gene is TRBJ2-5, the V gene TRBV11-2; 9 bases agree with TRBD2. Unmatched junction bases numbered 13, after V lost 7 bases and J lost 4 bases. The germline gives CDR1 SGHAT, CDR2 FQNNGV. This CDR3 comprises 16 residues. The DNA of the CDR3 is TGTGCCAGCACGACCGGTGCGGGGGGGCCCATAGAGACCCAGTACTTC. Translating gives CASTTGAGGPIETQYF. Using reference TRBV11-2 and TRBJ2-5 for the parts outside the CDR3, the full variable domain is EAGVAQSPRYKIIEKRQSVAFWCNPISGHATLYWYQQILGQGPKLLIQFQNNGVVDDSQLPKDRFSAERLKGVDSTLKIQPAKLEDSAVYLCASTTGAGGPIETQYFGPGTRLLVL.